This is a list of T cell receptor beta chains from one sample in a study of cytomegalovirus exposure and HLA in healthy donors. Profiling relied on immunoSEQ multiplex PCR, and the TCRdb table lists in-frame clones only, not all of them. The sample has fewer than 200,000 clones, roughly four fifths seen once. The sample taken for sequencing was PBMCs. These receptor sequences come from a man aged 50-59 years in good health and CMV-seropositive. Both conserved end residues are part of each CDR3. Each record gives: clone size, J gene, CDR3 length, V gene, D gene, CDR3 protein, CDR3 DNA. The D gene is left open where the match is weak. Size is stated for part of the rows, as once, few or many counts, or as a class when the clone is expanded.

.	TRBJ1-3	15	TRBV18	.	CASSPQGISGNTIYF	TGTGCCAGCTCACCCCAGGGGATCTCTGGAAACACCATATATTTT
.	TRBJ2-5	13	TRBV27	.	CASSLLGGETQYF	TGTGCCAGCAGTTTATTAGGAGGTGAGACCCAGTACTTC
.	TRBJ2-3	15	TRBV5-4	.	CASSFYRDSTDTQYF	TGTGCCAGCAGCTTTTACCGGGACTCAACAGATACGCAGTATTTT
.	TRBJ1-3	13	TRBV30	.	CAWEPGSGNTIYF	TGTGCCTGGGAACCGGGCTCTGGAAACACCATATATTTT
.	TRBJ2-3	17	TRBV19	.	CASKRGTGWAATDTQYF	TGTGCCAGTAAGAGGGGAACAGGGTGGGCCGCCACAGATACGCAGTATTTT
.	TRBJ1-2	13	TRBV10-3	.	CAISEPQNYGYTF	TGTGCCATCAGTGAGCCCCAGAACTATGGCTACACCTTC
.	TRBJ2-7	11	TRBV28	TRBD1	CASGQGYEQYF	TGTGCCAGCGGACAGGGTTACGAGCAGTACTTC
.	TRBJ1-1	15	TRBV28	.	CASSFMGAHNTEAFF	TGTGCCAGCAGTTTCATGGGGGCGCATAACACTGAAGCTTTCTTT
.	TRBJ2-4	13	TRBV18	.	CASSPPSVDIQYF	TGTGCCAGCTCACCACCGTCAGTGGACATTCAGTACTTC
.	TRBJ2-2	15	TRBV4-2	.	CASSQDLGGSGELFF	TGTGCCAGCAGCCAAGATCTTGGGGGGTCCGGGGAGCTGTTTTTT
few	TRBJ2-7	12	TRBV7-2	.	CASSSVPYEQYF	TGTGCCAGCAGCTCCGTCCCCTACGAGCAGTACTTC
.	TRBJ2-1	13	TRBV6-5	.	CASSRGPGGEQFF	TGTGCCAGCAGTAGGGGTCCAGGCGGTGAGCAGTTCTTC
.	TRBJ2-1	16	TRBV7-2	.	CASSLSQRAGTNEQFF	TGTGCCAGCAGCTTATCTCAGAGGGCGGGAACGAATGAGCAGTTCTTC
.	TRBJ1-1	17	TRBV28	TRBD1	CASSLSRGTGLETEAFF	TGTGCCAGCAGTTTAAGCCGGGGGACAGGGTTAGAAACTGAAGCTTTCTTT
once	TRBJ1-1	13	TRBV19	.	CATTRGMNTEAFF	TGTGCCACTACGAGGGGGATGAACACTGAAGCTTTCTTT
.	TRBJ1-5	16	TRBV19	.	CASSTSFLRSNQPQHF	TGTGCCAGTAGTACCTCGTTCCTACGGAGCAATCAGCCCCAGCATTTT
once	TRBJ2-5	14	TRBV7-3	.	CASSPQGSVETQYF	TGTGCCAGCAGCCCACAGGGTTCGGTGGAGACCCAGTACTTC
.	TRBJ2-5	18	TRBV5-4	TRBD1	CASSLARGTTLYQETQYF	TGTGCCAGCAGCTTGGCCAGGGGGACAACTCTGTACCAAGAGACCCAGTACTTC
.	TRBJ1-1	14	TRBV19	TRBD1	CASSKTGVNTEAFF	TGTGCCAGTAGTAAGACAGGGGTGAACACTGAAGCTTTCTTT
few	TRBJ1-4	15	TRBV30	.	CAWSNSLATNEKLFF	TGTGCCTGGAGTAATAGTCTCGCAACTAATGAAAAACTGTTTTTT
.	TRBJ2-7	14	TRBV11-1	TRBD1	CASSPRDRDHEQYF	TGTGCCAGCAGCCCCCGGGACAGGGACCACGAGCAGTACTTC
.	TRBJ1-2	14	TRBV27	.	CASSPRTEGYGYTF	TGTGCCAGCAGTCCGCGGACAGAAGGCTATGGCTACACCTTC
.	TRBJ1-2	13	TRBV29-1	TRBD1	CSVGTTGGYGYTF	TGCAGCGTCGGAACAACAGGGGGGTATGGCTACACCTTC
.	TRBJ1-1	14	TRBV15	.	CATSRERGGTEAFF	TGTGCCACCAGCAGAGAGAGGGGGGGCACTGAAGCTTTCTTT